This entry describes one T cell receptor (beta chain). The antigen is not known. This entry is derived from a study of T cell responses to AZD1222 COVID-19 vaccine. Trimming took 4 bases from V and 9 from J, leaving 16 bases between them. This CDR3 region has 15 residues. Germline V CDR1 and CDR2: LGHDT, YNNKEL (reference sequence). Regarding the study as a whole: White British people made up most donors, females outnumbered males, and clonal diversity was possibly underestimated.

Repertoires were generated with immunoSEQ multiplex PCR, while TCRdb's copy carries only in-frame clones and drops some. There are under 110,000 clones in the sample; 90% occur only once, and roughly 8% lies in the top ten. The clonotype was recovered from an adult who received the AZD1222 COVID-19 vaccine. The chain couples TRBV3-1 (or the pseudogene TRBV3-2) to TRBJ1-6; TRBD1 might be the D (6 bases). The source was peripheral blood, collected 28 days after the second AZD1222 dose. This chain's CDR3 is CASSPRGGARSPLHF. The DNA of the CDR3 is TGTGCCAGCAGCCCCCGGGGGGGGGCGCGTTCACCCCTCCACTTT.